The 21 T cell receptor beta chains in this list originate from one sample, sequenced in a study of shared clonotypes between healthy human individuals. The protocol was immunoSEQ multiplex PCR, while the TCRdb copy is restricted to in-frame clones and leaves out a portion. Here the sample spans about 2.4 million clones, roughly 93% being singletons. Sequenced material: naive CD4+ T cells from PBMCs. The subset is: CD45RA+ positively selected. These receptors all come from a man between 18 and 29 years old in good health. Some clones in this sample may be carry-over from other donors' samples.

The CDR3 nucleotides read TGTGCCAGCAGCTCCCCCCTTGGCGGGAGGGCCGGCGGGGAGCTGTTTTTT. As protein: CASSSPLGGRAGGELFF. The J gene is TRBJ2-2, the V gene TRBV28; 9 nucleotides agree with TRBD2. CDR1 and CDR2 (germline): MDHEN, SYDVKM. J was trimmed by 7 bases and V by 6 bases; bases with no gene match: 15. This CDR3 comprises 17 residues.

CDR3 protein: CASSSPTQLAGRPYEQYF. The CDR3 region has the DNA TGTGCCAGCAGCTCACCAACCCAACTAGCGGGGCGTCCCTACGAGCAGTACTTC. This rearrangement joins TRBV7-2 to TRBJ2-7, with TRBD2 matching 10 bases. Per germline, CDR1 SGHTA and CDR2 FQGNSA. The CDR3 is 18 residues long. The V gene end was trimmed by 4 bases and the J gene end by 2 bases; junction bases not matched to a gene: 14.

The chain has TRBV7-2 and TRBJ2-7, with D perhaps matching TRBD2 (6 bases). This CDR3 spans 15 amino acids. Trimming took 4 bases from V and 1 from J, leaving 14 bases between them. The germline V gene has CDR1 SGHTA and CDR2 FQGNSA. CDR3 sequence: CASSSPGLASYEQYF. CDR3 nucleotide sequence: TGTGCCAGCAGCTCCCCGGGACTGGCTTCCTACGAGCAGTACTTC.

V is TRBV9 and J is TRBJ2-4; D gene ambiguous. Deletions cut 4 bases from V and 3 bases from J, with 8 bases between. There are 13 residues in the CDR3. Germline assignment: CDR1 SGDLS and CDR2 YYNGEE. CDR3 sequence: CASSISDKNIQYF. The CDR3 bases are TGTGCCAGCAGCATATCGGACAAAAACATTCAGTACTTC.

The CDR3 DNA follows: TGTGCCAGCAGTTTATCGAGGCCCCAAAACGAGCAGTACTTC. Its protein is CASSLSRPQNEQYF. The chain links TRBV27 to TRBJ2-7, with no clear D. The CDR3 consists of 14 residues. With 0 bases removed from V and 5 bases from J, the gap between germline ends came to 11 bases. Germline V lookup: CDR1 MNHEY, CDR2 SMNVEV (reference sequence).

This chain links TRBV2 with TRBJ2-2, with 7 bases fitting TRBD2. The CDR3 has 16 amino acids. Germline CDR1 is SNHLY and CDR2 is FYNNEI. Trimming cost V 6 bases and J 1 base; bases outside gene matches: 8. The CDR3 coding sequence is TGTGCCAGCAGGGAATATAGCGGGCAGAACACCGGGGAGCTGTTTTTT. Encoded protein: CASREYSGQNTGELFF.

This sequence joins TRBV28 and TRBJ2-7; D is perhaps TRBD1 or TRBD2 (5 bases each). Germline V lookup: CDR1 MDHEN, CDR2 SYDVKM. This CDR3 contains 13 residues. Trimming took off 7 bases at V and 1 base at J, with 11 bases between the two ends. The CDR3 DNA reads as TGTGCCAGCACGGGACGACGGTCCTACGAGCAGTACTTC. Amino acids: CASTGRRSYEQYF.

V gene TRBV11-2 combines with J gene TRBJ2-7; D remains unclear. V gave up 1 base and J gave up 2 bases, with 6 bases separating them. Germline V gene lookup returns CDR1 SGHAT and CDR2 FQNNGV. The CDR3 is 13 amino acids. The CDR3 coding sequence is TGTGCCAGCAGCTTAGGGACGGCCTACGAGCAGTACTTC. It yields the protein CASSLGTAYEQYF.

This chain links TRBV18 with TRBJ2-1; D gene unclear. V lost 1 base and J lost 1, with 8 bases in between. The CDR3 sequence is 15 residues long. The germline CDR1 and CDR2 sequences are KGHSH and LQKENI. CDR3 residues: CASSPQRDSYNEQFF. CDR3 nucleotide sequence: TGTGCCAGCTCACCACAAAGGGATTCCTACAATGAGCAGTTCTTC.

The chain links TRBV11-3 to TRBJ2-3, with a tentative D call TRBD1 (6 bases). Germline V lookup: CDR1 SGHNT, CDR2 YENEEA. V shed 0 bases and J shed 6 bases, with 16 bases lying between them. The CDR3 extends over 16 amino acids. The CDR3 is CASSLDSGARSDTQYF. The CDR3, as DNA: TGTGCCAGCAGCTTAGATTCAGGGGCTCGTTCGGATACGCAGTATTTT.

The CDR3 protein is CASSPSSYGYTF. CDR3 DNA sequence: TGTGCCAGCAGCCCATCGTCATATGGCTACACCTTC. The V gene is TRBV7-9, the J gene TRBJ1-2; unclear D gene. The germline V gene encodes CDR1 SEHNR and CDR2 FQNEAQ (reference sequence). V was pared by 5 bases and J by 5 bases, with 9 bases between. The CDR3 length is 12 residues.

The chain employs TRBV30 and TRBJ2-5, with a weak D call TRBD1 (5 bases). CDR1 and CDR2 (germline): GTSNPN, SVGIG (reference sequence). There are 16 residues in the CDR3. The V gene lost 0 bases and the J gene lost 2 bases, with 16 bases spanning the gap. The CDR3, as DNA: TGTGCCTGGAGTGTACCGGCAGGGTATCGTCAAGAGACCCAGTACTTC. Translated: CAWSVPAGYRQETQYF.

In its sample, this clone was seen once. This chain's CDR3 is CAWSVGTTGFSPLHF. In nucleotides, the CDR3 is TGTGCCTGGAGTGTAGGGACAACAGGGTTTTCACCCCTCCACTTT. V and J are TRBV30 and TRBJ1-6, with D tentatively TRBD1 (6 bases). This CDR3 comprises 15 residues. The V end was cut by 0 bases, the J end by 9 bases, with 15 bases between. The V gene's germline CDR1 is GTSNPN and CDR2 SVGIG (reference sequence).

This clone was picked up a small number of times. The chain couples TRBV5-1 to TRBJ2-5, with D unresolved. The CDR3 is made up of 13 amino acids. V gave up 3 bases and J gave up 10 bases, with 16 bases separating them. Germline V gives CDR1 SGHRS, CDR2 YFSETQ. The CDR3 nucleotides are TGCGCCAGCAGCTCTACGAATCCGACGGGCCAGTACTTC. This sequence encodes CASSSTNPTGQYF.

The V and J genes are TRBV6-4 and TRBJ2-1; 11 bases agree with TRBD2. This CDR3 has 18 amino acids. Losses at the gene ends were 4 bases for V and 8 bases for J; bases not matched to a gene: 16. Germline CDR1 is MRHNA and CDR2 is SNTAGT. CDR3 nucleotides: TGTGCCAGCAGTGCCTACGGGGGCAGACTAGCGGGAAATGATGAGCAGTTCTTC. Its translation is CASSAYGGRLAGNDEQFF.

This clone occurred once. V gene TRBV28 combines with J gene TRBJ2-7; the D gene is possibly TRBD2 (5 bases). Germline CDR1 is MDHEN and CDR2 is SYDVKM. This CDR3 contains 12 residues. V lost 6 bases and J 4 bases, leaving 10 bases between the germline ends. CDR3 DNA: TGTGCCAGCAGGGGGAGTGTTTACGAGCAGTACTTC. Its protein is CASRGSVYEQYF.

Notes on this clone: Other DNA sequences in this specimen translate into the identical CDR3. This CDR3 is CASSLSGTGSYEQYF. CDR3 in DNA: TGCGCCAGCAGCTTGTCCGGGACAGGGTCCTACGAGCAGTACTTC. The V gene is TRBV5-1, the J gene TRBJ2-7; TRBD1 agrees at 9 bases. The CDR3 consists of 15 residues. Trimming at V came to 1 base and at J to 1 base, leaving 3 bases not matched to a gene. Germline values: CDR1 SGHRS, CDR2 YFSETQ.

The chain joins TRBV5-4 to TRBJ2-3; 8 nucleotides align to TRBD1. Trimming removed 2 bases from V and 0 bases from J; junction bases left unmatched: 2. The length of the CDR3 is 15 residues. Germline assignment: CDR1 SGHNT and CDR2 YYREEE (reference sequence). As DNA, the CDR3 is TGTGCCAGCAGCTTCGACAGGGGTAGCACAGATACGCAGTATTTT. Encoded protein: CASSFDRGSTDTQYF.

Notes on this clone: The junction departs from the called germline gene at one end, perhaps through a read error. The chain combines TRBV7-2 with TRBJ1-4, with D possibly TRBD1 on 5 matching bases. The CDR3 runs 14 residues. Germline CDR1 reads SGHTA; CDR2 reads FQGNSA. DNA for the CDR3: TGTGCCAGCAGCTTTAGGGCAGGGAATGGAAAACTGTTTTTT. Protein: CASSFRAGNGKLFF.

This chain links TRBV2 with TRBJ1-2; 8 bases line up with TRBD1. The V segment lost 7 bases and the J segment 1 base; nucleotides outside the gene matches: 11. The germline gives CDR1 SNHLY, CDR2 FYNNEI. This CDR3 has 16 amino acids. CDR3 nucleotides: TGTGCCAGCATCACAATACCAGGGGGCGATAACTATGGCTACACCTTC. Protein product: CASITIPGGDNYGYTF.

The chain recombines TRBV5-4 with TRBJ2-3; D is perhaps TRBD1 or TRBD2 (5 bases each). The CDR3 covers 15 residues. The germline V gene encodes CDR1 SGHNT and CDR2 YYREEE (reference sequence). Between the trimmed V and J ends, which lost 4 bases and 4 bases, there was a span of 16 bases. CDR3 in DNA: TGTGCCAGCAGCCGCCCGGAGGAAGGGGCAGATACGCAGTATTTT. This codes for CASSRPEEGADTQYF.